This T cell receptor beta chain was observed in a study of regulatory T cells in long-lasting Graves disease. Study-level results: There was favoring of TRBV28, TRBJ1-2 and TRBJ2-5 in persistent disease.

This clonotype has ten or more counts. No antigen is known for it. Time point meaning: newly diagnosed GD, antithyroid drugs for less than 3 months. RNA isolated from PBMCs was used to make the TCR library. EDTA tubes were used for drawing approximately 8.4 milliliters of peripheral blood. Germline assignment: CDR1 DFQATT and CDR2 SNEGSKA (reference sequence). This CDR3 is 14 amino acids long. V was clipped by 3 bases and J by 2 bases; unmatched bases: 4. Both iRepertoire HTBI primers and Arm-PCR of CDR3 regions were used to build the TCR beta libraries. TCRdb passed the multiplex PCR reads through MiXCR, listing each CDR3 protein once. The table shows around 400,000 distinct CDR3 sequences, with around 16% occurring only once. Another study also made use of these data, one on T cells in Graves' hyperthyroidism and ophthalmopathy. That report adds: Graves' hyperthyroidism was deemed stable absent ophthalmopathy progression within 18 months. By a 13 V-J model, ophthalmopathy was set apart from stable hyperthyroidism.

This TCR was recovered from a woman aged 40 to 50 with Graves disease. This specimen was peripheral blood mononuclear cells (PBMCs), taken at new diagnosis, from a patient treated with antithyroid drugs. The V call is TRBV20-1, the J call TRBJ2-1; TRBD1 aligns across 7 bases. CDR3 loop: CSASTGVAYNEQFF. The CDR3 DNA reads TGCAGTGCTAGCACAGGGGTGGCCTACAATGAGCAGTTCTTC.